This is a list of T cell receptor beta chains from one sample in a study of T cell responses to AZD1222 COVID-19 vaccine. Clones were sequenced by immunoSEQ multiplex PCR, and TCRdb holds only the in-frame ones, with some missing. The sample lists over 75,000 clones, 75% to 90% occurring once. Sample: peripheral blood, taken 28 days after the second AZD1222 dose. The receptor set was obtained from an adult who received the AZD1222 COVID-19 vaccine. Both conserved end residues are part of each CDR3. A D gene is named only where the DNA matches it firmly. Rows may omit the clone size; those that give it use once, few, many or a size class.

abundance	j_gene	d_gene	v_gene	CDR3nt	CDR3aa
-	TRBJ1-3	TRBD1	TRBV10-3	TGTGCCATCAGTGAGCCGGGACAGGGGCCTGGAAACACCATATATTTT	CAISEPGQGPGNTIYF
-	TRBJ1-1	TRBD1	TRBV18	TGTGCCAGCTCACCTGGGACAGGGCGCTTGAACACTGAAGCTTTCTTT	CASSPGTGRLNTEAFF
-	TRBJ1-2	-	TRBV9	TGTGCCAGCAGCGTAGCTATTGGAATCGGCTATGGCTACACCTTC	CASSVAIGIGYGYTF
-	TRBJ1-2	-	TRBV7-9	TGTGCCAGCAGCTTAGTGGGTCAGCGGGGACGGTTC	CASSLVGQRGRF
-	TRBJ1-2	TRBD1	TRBV5-6	TGTGCCAGCAGCAAAGGGGACAGTCCCTATGGCTACACCTTC	CASSKGDSPYGYTF
-	TRBJ1-2	TRBD1	TRBV6-8	TGTGCCAGCAGATTGGACAGGGCATACTATGGCTACACCTTC	CASRLDRAYYGYTF
-	TRBJ2-7	-	TRBV27	TGTGCCAGCAGTCTGACGGGTTCCTACGAGCAGTACTTC	CASSLTGSYEQYF
-	TRBJ2-5	-	TRBV20-1	TGCAGTGCTAGTCCCCTAGGTGGGAAAGAGACCCAGTACTTC	CSASPLGGKETQYF
-	TRBJ2-3	TRBD2	TRBV6-4	TGTGCCAGCAGTGACGAGGCGCGGGGGGGCACAGATACGCAGTATTTT	CASSDEARGGTDTQYF
once	TRBJ1-2	TRBD1	TRBV3-1/TRBV3-2	TGTGCCAGCACCCAACAGGGGGCAAGAGGCTACACCTTC	CASTQQGARGYTF
-	TRBJ2-2	TRBD1	TRBV29-1	TGCAGCGTTGAAGAACATAAGAGGACAGGGCCCACCGGGGAGCTGTTTTTT	CSVEEHKRTGPTGELFF
-	TRBJ1-1	TRBD1	TRBV18	TGTGCCAGCTCACCGCCTAATACAGGGGAGAACACTGAAGCTTTCTTT	CASSPPNTGENTEAFF
-	TRBJ2-3	-	TRBV6-2/TRBV6-3	TGTGCCAGCAGTATCGGAACCTACCGCACAGATACGCAGTATTTT	CASSIGTYRTDTQYF
-	TRBJ2-3	TRBD2	TRBV7-2	TGTGCCAGCAGCCCCATTAGCGGGAGAGCAGATACGCAGTATTTT	CASSPISGRADTQYF
-	TRBJ1-2	-	TRBV28	TGTGCCAGCAGTTTATTTCGGATTAGGGGGTATGGCTACACCTTC	CASSLFRIRGYGYTF
-	TRBJ2-7	-	TRBV7-2	TGTGCCAGCAGCTTAAGGGCGGGCTACTACGAGCAGTACTTC	CASSLRAGYYEQYF
-	TRBJ2-7	TRBD1	TRBV6-6	TGTGCCAGCAGTACCTCGGGACAGGGGGTGCAGTACTTC	CASSTSGQGVQYF
-	TRBJ2-1	-	TRBV5-8	TGTGCCAGCAGCTGGGACACCCAACCCCTGTACAATGAGCAGTTCTTC	CASSWDTQPLYNEQFF
-	TRBJ1-1	-	TRBV19	TGTGCCAGTAGTATCAGTTGGCTAACTGAAGCTTTCTTT	CASSISWLTEAFF
-	TRBJ1-1	-	TRBV12-3/TRBV12-4	TGTGCCAGCAGTTTTGGACAGTTCGGGGGAGCTTTCTTT	CASSFGQFGGAFF
-	TRBJ2-1	-	TRBV19	TGTGCCAGTAAGGGGATAGACTACAATGAGCAGTTCTTC	CASKGIDYNEQFF
-	TRBJ1-2	-	TRBV2	TGTGCCACCAAGCCTACCCTATTGGGGGGGTATGGCTACACCTTC	CATKPTLLGGYGYTF
once	TRBJ2-7	-	TRBV5-1	TGCGCCAGCAGCTTGGAACAGGGTTCCTACGAGCAGTACTTC	CASSLEQGSYEQYF
-	TRBJ2-3	-	TRBV23-1	TGCGCCAGCAGTCAATCTGGAGGGAGCCCAGATACGCAGTATTTT	CASSQSGGSPDTQYF
-	TRBJ2-1	TRBD2	TRBV6-4	TGTGCCCCCCTGGGGGGAGGGCCGGCCCATGAGCAGTTCTTC	CAPLGGGPAHEQFF
-	TRBJ2-2	TRBD2	TRBV7-3	TGTGCCAGCAGCTCGAGTGGAGCGGGGGCAGCCGGGGAGCTGTTTTTT	CASSSSGAGAAGELFF
-	TRBJ2-7	-	TRBV20-1	TGCAGTGCTAGAGATTGGGACGAGCAGTACTTC	CSARDWDEQYF
-	TRBJ2-5	-	TRBV6-5	TGTGCCAGCAGTTCCCGGACGGGCCCTCAAGAGACCCAGTACTTC	CASSSRTGPQETQYF
-	TRBJ1-1	-	TRBV29-1	TGCAGCGGGAGGGCGCGGTTACCGAACACTGAAGCTTTCTTT	CSGRARLPNTEAFF
-	TRBJ2-3	-	TRBV6-2/TRBV6-3	TGTGCCAGCAGTTCACTATCCGAGGCAGGGGCCCACACAGATACGCAGTATTTT	CASSSLSEAGAHTDTQYF
-	TRBJ2-7	-	TRBV5-6	TGTGCCAGCAGCGAGGGACTCAGCTCCTACGAGCAGTACTTC	CASSEGLSSYEQYF
-	TRBJ2-1	-	TRBV5-1	TGCGCCAGCAGCTTTGAGAATGGAGTTTACAATGAGCAGTTCTTC	CASSFENGVYNEQFF
-	TRBJ2-1	TRBD1	TRBV19	TGTGCCAGTAGTAGACAGGGGGCCTACAATGAGCAGTTCTTC	CASSRQGAYNEQFF
once	TRBJ1-1	-	TRBV29-1	TGCAGCGTTGAACGCAGGGGCTTTGAAGCTTTCTTT	CSVERRGFEAFF